This record concerns one TCR beta chain sequence. No antigen is known for it. There are no base qualities to consult, and no much larger clone falls within one base. The data are from a study of blood T cell repertoires in COVID-19 (TCRdb year 2020). Some background on the complete study: Samples from collaborators originated in the United States, Italy and Spain and spanned both the acute and convalescent phases of COVID-19. The material from the prospective study consisted of cDNA or gDNA derived from T cells, B-cell-depleted T cells, or PBMCs. The dataset comprised deeply sampled blood TCRbeta repertoires from subjects exposed to, actively infected with, or recovered from COVID-19. The repertoires were made available in a free public database intended to serve as a resource for research on the immune response to SARS-CoV-2. Samples came from the ongoing ImmuneRACE study (first 160 participants) plus 1,254 subjects from 6 global collaborators. Sample metadata almost always included a de-identified subject ID, COVID-19 status, age in years and sex. Where available, HLA class I and class II types were taken from metadata supplied by the sample provider and were not determined by assay-based typing. Beyond this particular receptor, the publication reports: The amount of clinical and demographic metadata varied by source and participant and was provided uncurated.

TCRbeta CDR3 regions were amplified from genomic DNA using the immunoSEQ Assay, a bias-controlled multiplex PCR. In the original analysis: Nucleated cell counts per sample were estimated from amplification of reference gene primers within the assay. To quantify the absolute abundance of each unique TCRbeta CDR3 rearrangement, sequence reads were collapsed and filtered. For each sample, productive Simpson clonality was calculated as the square root of Simpson's diversity index across productive rearrangements. The table was pulled from immuneACCESS by TCRdb, which kept in-frame rearrangements only. Such tables lose some clones; where checked, under half of the loss comes from unresolved V genes, and the rest has no known cause. V and J calls and clone size are as listed in that table; D and trimming were resolved from the DNA. Within this sample are approximately 140,000 clones, with about 91% of them counted one time only. The ten largest clones capture about 1.6% of the sample.

Collaborating institutions collected whole blood in K2EDTA tubes following their own protocols. For TCRbeta analysis, collaborators shipped samples in one of three forms: frozen whole blood, isolated PBMCs, or DNA extracted from either of those sample types. The CDR1 and CDR2 encoded by the germline V gene are SQVTM and ANQGSEA. The CDR3 has 15 amino acids, counting the end cysteine and phenylalanine. The CDR3 DNA has 45 bases and is translated from base 1. V is pruned by 0 bases and J by 3 bases, leaving 6 bases of the junction without a gene match. The specimen was peripheral blood. Rearrangement joined TRBV29-1 to TRBJ2-3; a stretch of 7 junction bases matches TRBD1. The receptor was isolated from a woman aged 55-69 years with acute or convalescent COVID-19. The CDR3 corresponds to CSVEDQNRGTDTQYF. The DNA reads TGCAGCGTTGAAGATCAAAACAGGGGAACAGATACGCAGTATTTT.